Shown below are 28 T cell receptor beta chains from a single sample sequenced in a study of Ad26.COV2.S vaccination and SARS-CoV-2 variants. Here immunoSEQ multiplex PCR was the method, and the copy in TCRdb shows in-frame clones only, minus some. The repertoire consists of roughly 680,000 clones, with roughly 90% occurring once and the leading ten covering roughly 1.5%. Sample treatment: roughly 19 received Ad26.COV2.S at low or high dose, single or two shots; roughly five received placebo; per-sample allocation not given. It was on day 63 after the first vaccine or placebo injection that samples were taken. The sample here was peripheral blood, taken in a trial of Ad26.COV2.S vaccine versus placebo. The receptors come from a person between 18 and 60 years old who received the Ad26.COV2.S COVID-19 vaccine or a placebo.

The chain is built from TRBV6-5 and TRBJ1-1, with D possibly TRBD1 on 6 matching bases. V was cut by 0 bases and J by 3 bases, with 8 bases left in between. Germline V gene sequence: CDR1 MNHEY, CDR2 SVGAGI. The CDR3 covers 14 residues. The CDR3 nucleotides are TGTGCCAGCAGTTACTCAACAGGGTACACTGAAGCTTTCTTT. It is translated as CASSYSTGYTEAFF.

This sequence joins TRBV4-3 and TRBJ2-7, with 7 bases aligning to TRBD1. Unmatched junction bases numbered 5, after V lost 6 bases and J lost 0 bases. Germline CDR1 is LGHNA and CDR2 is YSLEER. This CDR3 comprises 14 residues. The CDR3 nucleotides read TGCGCCAGCAGTCGACAGGGAAGCTCCTACGAGCAGTACTTC. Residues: CASSRQGSSYEQYF.

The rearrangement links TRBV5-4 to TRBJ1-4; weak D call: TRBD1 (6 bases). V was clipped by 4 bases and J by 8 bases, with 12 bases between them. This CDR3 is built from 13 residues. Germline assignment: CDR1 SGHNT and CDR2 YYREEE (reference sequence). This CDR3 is CASSPSGGEKLFF. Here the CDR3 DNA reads TGTGCCAGCAGCCCCTCGGGGGGCGAAAAACTGTTTTTT.

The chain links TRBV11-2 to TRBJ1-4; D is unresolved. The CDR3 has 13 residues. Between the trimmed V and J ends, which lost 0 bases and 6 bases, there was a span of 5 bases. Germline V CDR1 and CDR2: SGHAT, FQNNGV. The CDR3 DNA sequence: TGTGCCAGCAGCTTAGATCAGTATGAAAAACTGTTTTTT. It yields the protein CASSLDQYEKLFF.

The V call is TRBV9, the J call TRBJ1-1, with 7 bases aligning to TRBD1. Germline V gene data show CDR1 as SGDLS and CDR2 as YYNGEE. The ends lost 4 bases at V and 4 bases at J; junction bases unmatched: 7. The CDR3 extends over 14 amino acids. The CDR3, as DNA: TGTGCCAGCAGCTTCGACAGGGCGGGCACTGAAGCTTTCTTT. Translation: CASSFDRAGTEAFF.

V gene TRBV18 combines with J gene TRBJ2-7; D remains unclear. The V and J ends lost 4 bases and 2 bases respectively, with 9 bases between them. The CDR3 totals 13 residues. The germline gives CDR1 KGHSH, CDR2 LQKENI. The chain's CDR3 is CASSLGATYEQYF. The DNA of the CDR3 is TGTGCCAGCTCACTTGGAGCCACCTACGAGCAGTACTTC. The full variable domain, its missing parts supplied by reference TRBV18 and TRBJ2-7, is NAGVMQNPRHLVRRRGQEARLRCSPMKGHSHVYWYRQLPEEGLKFMVYLQKENIIDESGMPKERFSAEFPKEGPSILRIQQVVRGDSAAYFCASSLGATYEQYFGPGTRLTVT.

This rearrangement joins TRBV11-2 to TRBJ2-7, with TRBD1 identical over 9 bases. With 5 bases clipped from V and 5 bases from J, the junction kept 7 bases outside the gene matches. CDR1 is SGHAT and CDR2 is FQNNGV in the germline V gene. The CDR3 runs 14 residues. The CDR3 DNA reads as TGTGCCAGCAGCCCCGGGACAGGGCGGAACGAGCAGTACTTC. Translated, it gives CASSPGTGRNEQYF. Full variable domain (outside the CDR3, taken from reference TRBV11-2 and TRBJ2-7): EAGVAQSPRYKIIEKRQSVAFWCNPISGHATLYWYQQILGQGPKLLIQFQNNGVVDDSQLPKDRFSAERLKGVDSTLKIQPAKLEDSAVYLCASSPGTGRNEQYFGPGTRLTVT.

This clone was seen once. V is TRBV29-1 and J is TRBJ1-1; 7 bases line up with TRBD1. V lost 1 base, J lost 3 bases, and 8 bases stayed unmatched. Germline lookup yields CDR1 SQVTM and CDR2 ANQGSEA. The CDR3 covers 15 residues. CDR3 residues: CSVEGWDSGDTEAFF. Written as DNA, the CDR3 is TGCAGCGTTGAAGGTTGGGACAGCGGGGACACTGAAGCTTTCTTT. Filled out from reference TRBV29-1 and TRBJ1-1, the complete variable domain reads SAVISQKPSRDICQRGTSLTIQCQVDSQVTMMFWYRQQPGQSLTLIATANQGSEATYESGFVIDKFPISRPNLTFSTLTVSNMSPEDSSIYLCSVEGWDSGDTEAFFGQGTRLTVV.

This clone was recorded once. CDR3 bases: TGTGCCAGCAGCACACAGGGGGTACTAGAGACCCAGTACTTC. Protein sequence: CASSTQGVLETQYF. The chain joins TRBV7-2 to TRBJ2-5; 8 nucleotides match TRBD1. Germline V gene sequence: CDR1 SGHTA, CDR2 FQGNSA. V lost 5 bases, J lost 4 bases, and 6 bases stayed unmatched. CDR3 length equals 14 residues. The complete variable domain, with remaining parts taken from reference TRBV7-2 and TRBJ2-5, reads GAGVSQSPSNKVTEKGKDVELRCDPISGHTALYWYRQSLGQGLEFLIYFQGNSAPDKSGLPSDRFSAERTGGSVSTLTIQRTQQEDSAVYLCASSTQGVLETQYFGPGTRLLVL.

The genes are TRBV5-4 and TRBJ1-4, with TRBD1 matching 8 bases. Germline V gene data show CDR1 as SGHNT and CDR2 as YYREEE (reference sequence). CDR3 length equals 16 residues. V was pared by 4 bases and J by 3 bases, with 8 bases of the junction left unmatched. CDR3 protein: CASSLDRAMANEKLFF. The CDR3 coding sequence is TGTGCCAGCAGCCTGGACAGGGCGATGGCTAATGAAAAACTGTTTTTT.

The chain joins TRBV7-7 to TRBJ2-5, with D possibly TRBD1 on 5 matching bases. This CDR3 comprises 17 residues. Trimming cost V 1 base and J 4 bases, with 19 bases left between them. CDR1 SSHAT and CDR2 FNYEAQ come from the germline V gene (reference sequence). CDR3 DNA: TGTGCCAGCAGCTTAGTGCCCGGACACTTCTCGTCAGAGACCCAGTACTTC. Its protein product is CASSLVPGHFSSETQYF.

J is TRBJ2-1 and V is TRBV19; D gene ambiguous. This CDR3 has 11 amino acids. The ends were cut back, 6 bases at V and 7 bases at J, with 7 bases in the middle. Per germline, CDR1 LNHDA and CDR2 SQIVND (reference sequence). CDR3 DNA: TGTGCCAGTAGCGGAAGAAATGAGCAGTTCTTC. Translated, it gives CASSGRNEQFF.

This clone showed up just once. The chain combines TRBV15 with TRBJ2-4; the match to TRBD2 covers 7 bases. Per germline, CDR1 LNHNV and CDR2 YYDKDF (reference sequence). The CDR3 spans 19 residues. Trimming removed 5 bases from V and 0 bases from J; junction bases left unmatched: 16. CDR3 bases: TGTGCCACCAGCGGATCCAGCGGGATCAACCTTGGAGCCAAAAACATTCAGTACTTC. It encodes CATSGSSGINLGAKNIQYF.

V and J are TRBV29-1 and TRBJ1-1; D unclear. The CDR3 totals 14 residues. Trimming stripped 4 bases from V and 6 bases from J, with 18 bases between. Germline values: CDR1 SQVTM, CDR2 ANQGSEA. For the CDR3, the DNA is TGCAGCGTTGTAGTCGGGAGGATTGGCGCTGAAGCTTTCTTT. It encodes CSVVVGRIGAEAFF.

This CDR3 reads CASSYTQPGYTF. CDR3 DNA sequence: TGTGCCAGCAGTTACACCCAGCCAGGCTACACCTTC. The V gene is TRBV6-5, the J gene TRBJ1-2; D not certain. The CDR3 consists of 12 residues. Germline assignment: CDR1 MNHEY and CDR2 SVGAGI. Deletions cut 2 bases from V and 8 bases from J, with 9 bases between.

CDR3 sequence (DNA): TGCGCCAGCACCTCTGGGGGGGACGAGCAGTACTTC. Its translation is CASTSGGDEQYF. The chain has TRBV5-1 and TRBJ2-7; TRBD2 aligns across 7 bases. The CDR3 is 12 residues long. Germline lookup yields CDR1 SGHRS and CDR2 YFSETQ. Germline trimming cut 6 bases from V and 5 bases from J; bases unmatched to any gene: 5.

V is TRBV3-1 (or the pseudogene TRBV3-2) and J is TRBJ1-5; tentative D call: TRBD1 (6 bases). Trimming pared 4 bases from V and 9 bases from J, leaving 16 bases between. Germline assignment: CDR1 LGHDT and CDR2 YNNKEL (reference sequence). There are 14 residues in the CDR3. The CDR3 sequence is CASSLRTANTPQHF. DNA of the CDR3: TGTGCCAGCAGCCTCAGGACAGCCAACACGCCCCAGCATTTT.

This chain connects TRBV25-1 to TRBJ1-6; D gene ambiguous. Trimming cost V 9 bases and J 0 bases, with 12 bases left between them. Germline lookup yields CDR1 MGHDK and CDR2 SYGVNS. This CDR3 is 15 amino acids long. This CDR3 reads CASQRVASYNSPLHF. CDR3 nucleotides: TGTGCCAGTCAGAGGGTGGCCTCCTATAATTCACCCCTCCACTTT. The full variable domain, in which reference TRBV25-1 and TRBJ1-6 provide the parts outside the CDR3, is EADIYQTPRYLVIGTGKKITLECSQTMGHDKMYWYQQDPGMELHLIHYSYGVNSTEKGDLSSESTVSRIRTEHFPLTLESARPSHTSQYLCASQRVASYNSPLHFGNGTRLTVT.

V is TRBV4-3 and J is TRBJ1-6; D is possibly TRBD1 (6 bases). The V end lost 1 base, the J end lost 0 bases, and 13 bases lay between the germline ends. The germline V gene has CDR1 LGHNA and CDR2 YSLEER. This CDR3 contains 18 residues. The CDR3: CASSQVWGPSSYNSPLHF. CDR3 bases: TGCGCCAGCAGCCAAGTCTGGGGGCCGAGCTCCTATAATTCACCCCTCCACTTT.

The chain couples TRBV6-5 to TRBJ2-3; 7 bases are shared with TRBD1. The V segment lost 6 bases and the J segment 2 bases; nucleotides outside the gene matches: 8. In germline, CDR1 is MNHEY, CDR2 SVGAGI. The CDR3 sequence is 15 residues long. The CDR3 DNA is TGTGCCAGCAGAACAGGGGAACAATTCACAGATACGCAGTATTTT. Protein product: CASRTGEQFTDTQYF.

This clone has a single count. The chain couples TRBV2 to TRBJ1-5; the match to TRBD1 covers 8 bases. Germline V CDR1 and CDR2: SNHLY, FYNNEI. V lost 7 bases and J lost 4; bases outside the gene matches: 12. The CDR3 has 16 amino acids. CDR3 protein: CASNRVGTGINQPQHF. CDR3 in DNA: TGTGCCAGCAATAGGGTCGGGACAGGCATTAATCAGCCCCAGCATTTT.

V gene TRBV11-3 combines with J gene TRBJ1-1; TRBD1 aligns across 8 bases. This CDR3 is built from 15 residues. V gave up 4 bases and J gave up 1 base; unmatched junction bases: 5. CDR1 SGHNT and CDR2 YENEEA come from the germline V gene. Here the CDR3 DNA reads TGTGCCAGCAGCTCCGGCACAGGGGGGAACACTGAAGCTTTCTTT. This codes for CASSSGTGGNTEAFF.

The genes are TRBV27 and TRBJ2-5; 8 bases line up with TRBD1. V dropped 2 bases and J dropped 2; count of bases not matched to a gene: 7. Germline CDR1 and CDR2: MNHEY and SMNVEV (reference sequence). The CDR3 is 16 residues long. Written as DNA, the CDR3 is TGTGCCAGCAGTTTAAATACCGGGACAGGACAAGAGACCCAGTACTTC. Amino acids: CASSLNTGTGQETQYF.

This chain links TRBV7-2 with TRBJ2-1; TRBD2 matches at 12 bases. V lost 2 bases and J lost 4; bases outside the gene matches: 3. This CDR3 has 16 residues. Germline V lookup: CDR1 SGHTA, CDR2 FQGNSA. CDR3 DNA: TGTGCCAGCAGCTTACCTGGACTAGCGGGGTACAATGAGCAGTTCTTC. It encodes CASSLPGLAGYNEQFF.

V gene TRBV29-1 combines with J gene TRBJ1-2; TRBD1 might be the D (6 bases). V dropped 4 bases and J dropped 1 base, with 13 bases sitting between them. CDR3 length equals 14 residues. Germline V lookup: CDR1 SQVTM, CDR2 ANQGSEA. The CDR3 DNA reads TGCAGCGTTGTATCGCGAGGGGGTAACTATGGCTACACCTTC. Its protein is CSVVSRGGNYGYTF.

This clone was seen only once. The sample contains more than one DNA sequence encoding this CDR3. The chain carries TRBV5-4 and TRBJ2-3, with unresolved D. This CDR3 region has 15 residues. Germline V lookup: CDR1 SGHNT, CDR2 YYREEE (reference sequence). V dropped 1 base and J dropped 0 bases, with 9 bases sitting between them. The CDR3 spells CASSLIQTSTDTQYF. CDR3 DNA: TGTGCCAGCAGCTTGATCCAGACTAGCACAGATACGCAGTATTTT.

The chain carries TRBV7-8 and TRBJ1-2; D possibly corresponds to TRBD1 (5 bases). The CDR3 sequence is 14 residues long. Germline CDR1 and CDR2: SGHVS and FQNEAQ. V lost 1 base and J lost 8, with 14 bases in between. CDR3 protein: CASSLVRGGTGYTF. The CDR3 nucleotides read TGTGCCAGCAGCTTAGTTCGAGGAGGGACCGGCTACACCTTC.

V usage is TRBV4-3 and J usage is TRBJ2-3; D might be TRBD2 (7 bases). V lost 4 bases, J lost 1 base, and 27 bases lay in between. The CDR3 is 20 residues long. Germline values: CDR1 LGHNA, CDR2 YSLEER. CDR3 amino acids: CASSPRGAWASLIGTDTQYF. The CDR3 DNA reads TGCGCCAGCAGCCCCCGGGGGGCTTGGGCTTCGTTAATCGGCACAGATACGCAGTATTTT.